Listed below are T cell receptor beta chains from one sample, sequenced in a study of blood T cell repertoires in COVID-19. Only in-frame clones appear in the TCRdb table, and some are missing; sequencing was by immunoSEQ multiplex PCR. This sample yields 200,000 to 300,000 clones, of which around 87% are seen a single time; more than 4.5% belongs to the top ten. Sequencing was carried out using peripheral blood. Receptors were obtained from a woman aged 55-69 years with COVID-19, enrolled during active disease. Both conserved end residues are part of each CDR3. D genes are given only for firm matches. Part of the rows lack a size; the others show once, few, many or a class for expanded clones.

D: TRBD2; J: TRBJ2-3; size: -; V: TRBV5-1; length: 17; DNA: TGCGCCAGCAGCTTGCCTAGCGGGAGGGCCGGCACAGATACGCAGTATTTT; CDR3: CASSLPSGRAGTDTQYF
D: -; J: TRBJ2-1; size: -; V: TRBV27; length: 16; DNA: TGTGCCAGCAGTCCACTAGCTGCCAGCTCCTACAATGAGCAGTTCTTC; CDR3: CASSPLAASSYNEQFF
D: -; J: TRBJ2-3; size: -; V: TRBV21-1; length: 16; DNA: TGTGCCAGCAGCAAAAGAGTGCGGGCGAGCACAGATACGCAGTATTTT; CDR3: CASSKRVRASTDTQYF
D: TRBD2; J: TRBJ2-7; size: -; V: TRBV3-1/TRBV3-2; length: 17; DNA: TGTGCCAGCAGCCAAGATTTTAGCGGGACAACTGCCCGCGAGCAGTACTTC; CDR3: CASSQDFSGTTAREQYF
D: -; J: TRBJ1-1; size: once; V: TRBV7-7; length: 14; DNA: TGTGCCAGCAGCTTAGTCGGGACTCCACGAATGGCTTTCTTT; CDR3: CASSLVGTPRMAFF
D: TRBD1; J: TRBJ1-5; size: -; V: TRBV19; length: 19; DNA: TGTGCCAGTAGTATTACCCCCAGGGGGCCGGGTTATCGCAATCAGCCCCAGCATTTT; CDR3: CASSITPRGPGYRNQPQHF
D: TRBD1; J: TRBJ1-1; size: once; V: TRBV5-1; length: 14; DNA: TGCGCCAGTGGACAGGCCCATGGGAACACTGAAGCTTTCTTT; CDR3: CASGQAHGNTEAFF
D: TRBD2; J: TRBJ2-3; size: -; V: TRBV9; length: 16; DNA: TGTGCCAGCAGCGTAGGCGGGCCAGCGGGATATGGTACGCAGTATTTT; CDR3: CASSVGGPAGYGTQYF
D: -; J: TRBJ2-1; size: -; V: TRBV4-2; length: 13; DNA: TGTGCCAGCAGCCAAGATTTAATGAATGAGCAGTTCTTC; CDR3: CASSQDLMNEQFF
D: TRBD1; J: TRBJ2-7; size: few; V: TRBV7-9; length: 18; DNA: TGTGCCAGCAGCGCCGGACAGGGGATCCCCGATTTTAGTGACGAGCAGTACTTC; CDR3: CASSAGQGIPDFSDEQYF
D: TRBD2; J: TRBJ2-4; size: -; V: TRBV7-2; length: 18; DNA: TGTGCCAGCATCACAGGGGTAGCGGGAGGGCTGACCAAAAACATTCAGTACTTC; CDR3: CASITGVAGGLTKNIQYF
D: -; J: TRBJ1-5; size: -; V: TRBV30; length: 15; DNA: TGTGCCTGGAGTGTTGGAGGGTATAGCAATCAGCCCCAGCATTTT; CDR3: CAWSVGGYSNQPQHF
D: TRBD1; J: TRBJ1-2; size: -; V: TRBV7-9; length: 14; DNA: TGTGCCAGCAGCGATTTCCGGGACAGCTATGGCTACACCTTC; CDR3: CASSDFRDSYGYTF
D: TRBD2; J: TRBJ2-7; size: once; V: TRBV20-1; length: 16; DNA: TGCAGTGCTAGTTCCCGCCTGGCTAGCGGGAGGGACGAGCAGTACTTC; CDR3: CSASSRLASGRDEQYF
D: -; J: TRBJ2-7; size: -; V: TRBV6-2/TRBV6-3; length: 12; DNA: TGTGCCAGCAGTTCCGGGACTTACGAGCAGTACTTC; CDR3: CASSSGTYEQYF
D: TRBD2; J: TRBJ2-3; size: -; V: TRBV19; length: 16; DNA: TGTGCCAGTAGTATAGGAACGGGAGGGCCTCCAGATACGCAGTATTTT; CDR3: CASSIGTGGPPDTQYF
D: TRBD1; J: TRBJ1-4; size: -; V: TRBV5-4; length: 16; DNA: TGTGCCAGCAGCGAGCGGAGACAGGGGCAGAGTGAAAAACTGTTTTTT; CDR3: CASSERRQGQSEKLFF
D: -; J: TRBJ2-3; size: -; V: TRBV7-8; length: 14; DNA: TGTGCCAGCAGCCGCCGACAGAACACAGATACGCAGTATTTT; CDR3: CASSRRQNTDTQYF
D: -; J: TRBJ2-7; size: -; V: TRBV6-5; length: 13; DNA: TGTGCCAGCAAGCGAGCGAGAAGCTACGAGCAGTACTTC; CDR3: CASKRARSYEQYF
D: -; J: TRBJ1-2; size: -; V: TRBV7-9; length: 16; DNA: TGTGCCAGCAGCTTAGCGGTTGGGAGGGCGACCTATGGCTACACCTTC; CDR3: CASSLAVGRATYGYTF